This T cell receptor beta chain was observed in a study of blood T cell repertoires in COVID-19. The germline V gene has CDR1 MDHEN and CDR2 SYDVKM. Trimming shortened V by 5 bases and J by 6 bases, and 8 bases separated the two germline ends. The CDR3 consists of 11 residues. Profiled with immunoSEQ multiplex PCR; TCRdb holds only in-frame clones, not every one. The table lists approximately 130,000 clones, around 91% of them singletons. The sequence was collected from a man aged 65 to 85 with active or convalescent COVID-19. Specimen: peripheral blood. This rearrangement joins TRBV28 to TRBJ2-7; D might be TRBD1 (5 bases). The CDR3, as DNA: TGTGCCAGCAGTACCAGGGTCGAGCAGTACTTC. Protein product: CASSTRVEQYF.